The 21 T cell receptor beta chains below all came from one sample that was sequenced in a study of long-term antiretroviral therapy in people with HIV. Running of the v3.0 immunoSEQ assay took place at survey level. Some clones are missing from TCRdb's copy, which holds only in-frame ones; the method was immunoSEQ multiplex PCR. The table records roughly 40,000 clones, approximately 94% of them present only once. Specimen: unsorted PBMCs, collected just over 9 years after starting antiretroviral therapy. Source of these receptors: a man aged 25 to 40 with HIV.

The V gene is TRBV6-1, the J gene TRBJ1-5; 7 bases fit TRBD1. V dropped 4 bases and J dropped 12; count of bases not matched to a gene: 15. The CDR3 totals 15 residues. From germline, CDR1 is MNHNS and CDR2 SASEGT. The DNA of the CDR3 is TGTGCCAGCAGTGGTTCCGGGACAGCCGCGCGAAGCCAGCATTTT. This gives the protein CASSGSGTAARSQHF.

The chain carries TRBV5-4 and TRBJ1-2, with D perhaps matching TRBD1 (5 bases). CDR1 is SGHNT and CDR2 is YYREEE in the germline V gene (reference sequence). Trimming left V 4 bases short and J 1 base short, with 11 bases between. This CDR3 is built from 14 residues. The CDR3 sequence is CASSVGGDNYGYTF. The CDR3 nucleotides are TGTGCCAGCAGCGTGGGAGGGGATAACTATGGCTACACCTTC.

The count of this clone is one. This chain links TRBV27 with TRBJ2-7; TRBD1 agrees at 8 bases. CDR3 length: 16 amino acids. The J segment lost 3 bases and the V segment lost 5 bases, leaving 12 bases of the junction unmatched. Per the germline V gene, CDR1 is MNHEY and CDR2 is SMNVEV (reference sequence). The CDR3 coding sequence is TGTGCCAGCAGTCCGTCCCAGGGGGCCATGGGCTACGAGCAGTACTTC. This gives the protein CASSPSQGAMGYEQYF.

The chain recombines TRBV11-2 with TRBJ2-7; D might be TRBD1 (6 bases). V was cut by 3 bases and J by 2 bases, with 11 bases left in between. The CDR3 is 14 residues long. CDR1 is SGHAT, CDR2 FQNNGV, per germline. The CDR3 here is CASSFTQGTYEQYF. For the CDR3, the DNA is TGTGCCAGCAGCTTTACCCAGGGGACCTACGAGCAGTACTTC.

The chain is built from TRBV11-1 and TRBJ1-6; D is uncertain. This CDR3 spans 16 amino acids. CDR1 and CDR2 (germline): SGHAT, FQDESV (reference sequence). With 0 bases removed from V and 6 bases from J, the gap between germline ends came to 12 bases. The CDR3 loop is CASSLASATGNSPLHF. In nucleotides, the CDR3 is TGTGCCAGCAGCTTAGCGTCAGCGACGGGTAATTCACCCCTCCACTTT.

The rearrangement links TRBV11-1 to TRBJ2-2; D not resolved. V was trimmed by 2 bases and J by 7 bases, leaving 14 bases between them. The CDR3 runs 15 residues. Germline V gene data show CDR1 as SGHAT and CDR2 as FQDESV (reference sequence). CDR3 nucleotides: TGTGCCAGCAGCTTATGGGGAAGGCTGGACGGGGAGCTGTTTTTT. This translates into CASSLWGRLDGELFF.

V and J are TRBV30 and TRBJ2-1, with D hard to call. Germline V gene sequence: CDR1 GTSNPN, CDR2 SVGIG (reference sequence). The V end lost 7 bases, the J end lost 2 bases, and 18 bases lay between the germline ends. This CDR3 is built from 15 residues. CDR3 DNA sequence: TGTGCCTCAAACGGACCGATCGCTCCCTACAATGAGCAGTTCTTC. Protein product: CASNGPIAPYNEQFF.

This chain joins TRBV7-9 and TRBJ2-4; tentative D call: TRBD1 (5 bases). The ends were cut back, 2 bases at V and 5 bases at J, with 13 bases in the middle. This CDR3 comprises 15 residues. Per the germline V gene, CDR1 is SEHNR and CDR2 is FQNEAQ (reference sequence). Here the CDR3 reads CASSLPGLGQNIQYF. In nucleotides, the CDR3 is TGTGCCAGCAGCTTACCGGGCCTGGGGCAAAACATTCAGTACTTC.

This clone was detected only a few times. The genes are TRBV2 and TRBJ2-2; TRBD2 might be the D (6 bases). The CDR3 is made up of 18 amino acids. Trimming stripped 4 bases from V and 0 bases from J, with 18 bases between. CDR1 is SNHLY and CDR2 is FYNNEI in the germline V gene. DNA of the CDR3: TGTGCCAGCAGTGCTGTACTAGCCTGGGCCGCGAACACCGGGGAGCTGTTTTTT. This encodes CASSAVLAWAANTGELFF.

This clone was observed once. The CDR3 DNA is TGTGCCAGTAGTGAGATAGCGGGGGAAGAGACCCAGTACTTC. Protein product: CASSEIAGEETQYF. The genes are TRBV19 and TRBJ2-5; 9 nucleotides align to TRBD2. The length of the CDR3 is 14 residues. The junction had 4 bases not matched to a gene; V was cut back by 5 bases and J by 3 bases. Germline V gene sequence: CDR1 LNHDA, CDR2 SQIVND (reference sequence).

The genes are TRBV7-9 and TRBJ2-5; weak D call: TRBD2 (6 bases). The length of the CDR3 is 14 residues. From germline, CDR1 is SEHNR and CDR2 FQNEAQ (reference sequence). The V end was cut by 1 base, the J end by 7 bases, with 13 bases between. CDR3 nucleotides: TGTGCCAGCAGCTTAGTGGCGGGGACGGGGACCCAGTACTTC. It codes for CASSLVAGTGTQYF.

This clone has a single count. The chain links TRBV27 to TRBJ2-2; D unclear. V was clipped by 4 bases and J by 4 bases, with 16 bases between them. The CDR3 contains 16 residues. Germline V lookup: CDR1 MNHEY, CDR2 SMNVEV (reference sequence). The CDR3 DNA reads as TGTGCCAGCAGTTCTGGTGTTAGGGTCGGCACCGGGGAGCTGTTTTTT. Protein product: CASSSGVRVGTGELFF.

The chain uses TRBV6-6 and TRBJ1-1, with D possibly matching TRBD1 (6 bases). Trimming removed 2 bases from V and 0 bases from J, with 10 bases in between. CDR3 size: 15 residues. Germline assignment: CDR1 MNHNY and CDR2 SVGAGI (reference sequence). The CDR3 here is CASSYAQGLNTEAFF. The CDR3, as DNA: TGTGCCAGCAGTTACGCACAGGGCTTGAACACTGAAGCTTTCTTT.

The CDR3 bases are TGTGCCAGCAGTCTCTTCACCGGGGAGCTGTTTTTT. Its translation is CASSLFTGELFF. This chain links TRBV28 with TRBJ2-2, with D unclear. The CDR3 length is 12 residues. Per the germline V gene, CDR1 is MDHEN and CDR2 is SYDVKM. With 5 bases removed from V and 4 bases from J, the gap between germline ends came to 5 bases. Combining the CDR3 with reference TRBV28 and TRBJ2-2 gives the whole variable domain DVKVTQSSRYLVKRTGEKVFLECVQDMDHENMFWYRQDPGLGLRLIYFSYDVKMKEKGDIPEGYSVSREKKERFSLILESASTNQTSMYLCASSLFTGELFFGEGSRLTVL.

This clone was picked up one time. This chain joins TRBV19 and TRBJ1-1; D remains unclear. Germline V gene data show CDR1 as LNHDA and CDR2 as SQIVND (reference sequence). Trimming stripped 3 bases from V and 12 bases from J, with 11 bases between. The CDR3 extends over 11 amino acids. The CDR3 DNA sequence: TGTGCCAGTAGTATCGAAACGGGTACTTTCTTT. Its protein is CASSIETGTFF.

This sequence joins TRBV9 and TRBJ2-2; D is uncertain. This CDR3 has 11 amino acids. Germline V gene sequence: CDR1 SGDLS, CDR2 YYNGEE. With 4 bases removed from V and 7 bases from J, the gap between germline ends came to 5 bases. The CDR3 sequence: CASSSDGELFF. The CDR3 DNA reads TGTGCCAGCAGCTCGGACGGGGAGCTGTTTTTT.

The chain employs TRBV2 and TRBJ2-2; 14 positions match TRBD2. The V and J ends lost 8 bases and 7 bases, in that order; junction bases with no gene match: 6. This CDR3 contains 15 residues. Germline assignment: CDR1 SNHLY and CDR2 FYNNEI. CDR3 in DNA: TGTGCCAGCTCGACTAGCGGGGGGGCCGGCGGGGAGCTGTTTTTT. Translated: CASSTSGGAGGELFF.

This clone showed up just once. The V call is TRBV6-5, the J call TRBJ2-6; the D is unclear. With 2 bases removed from V and 4 bases from J, the gap between germline ends came to 9 bases. CDR1 is MNHEY and CDR2 is SVGAGI in the germline V gene. The CDR3 sequence is 15 residues long. CDR3 protein: CASSYPATGANVLTF. CDR3 nucleotides: TGTGCCAGCAGTTACCCCGCTACAGGGGCCAACGTCCTGACTTTC.

This clone was seen only once. J is TRBJ1-3 and V is TRBV6-1; tentative D call: TRBD1 (6 bases). Germline CDR1 is MNHNS and CDR2 is SASEGT. With 4 bases removed from V and 0 bases from J, the gap between germline ends came to 7 bases. The CDR3 length is 14 residues. CDR3 coding DNA: TGTGCCAGCAGTGCGGGACACTCTGGAAACACCATATATTTT. The encoded protein is CASSAGHSGNTIYF.

In its sample, this clone was seen once. V gene TRBV9 combines with J gene TRBJ2-3; D gene ambiguous. Trimming removed 4 bases from V and 2 bases from J, with 11 bases in between. The CDR3 runs 14 residues. Germline assignment: CDR1 SGDLS and CDR2 YYNGEE. CDR3 region: CASSLKGPTDTQYF. In DNA, the CDR3 is TGTGCCAGCAGCCTAAAAGGTCCCACAGATACGCAGTATTTT.

CDR3 amino acids: CASDLEGDSPLHF. In nucleotides, the CDR3 is TGTGCCAGCGATCTTGAGGGGGATTCACCCCTCCACTTT. The chain employs TRBV2 and TRBJ1-6, with a tentative D call TRBD1 (6 bases). Germline CDR1 and CDR2: SNHLY and FYNNEI. The V and J ends lost 8 bases and 8 bases respectively, with 13 bases between them. The length of the CDR3 is 13 residues.